A selection of T cell receptor beta chains follows, all from one sample in a study of CD8+ T cells in alopecia areata. The protocol was immunoSEQ multiplex PCR, while the TCRdb copy is restricted to in-frame clones and leaves out a portion. The data hold 80,000 or so clones, with approximately 66% observed a single time. The sequencing used CD8+ T cells sorted from blood, collected at week 24, from a patient treated with tofacitinib. These receptors were taken from a human donor with alopecia areata. Both conserved end residues are trimmed from each CDR3. Each record gives: CDR3 protein, V gene, J gene.

CDR3aa: ASSPNRGVYNEQF
v_gene: TRBV4-2
j_gene: TRBJ2-1

CDR3aa: ASSQVGTPSYEQY
v_gene: TRBV4-1
j_gene: TRBJ2-7

CDR3aa: ASSSQAGGPDIQY
v_gene: TRBV6-5
j_gene: TRBJ2-4

CDR3aa: AWSHIERGVYEQY
v_gene: TRBV30
j_gene: NA

CDR3aa: ASSQGGQTPYQETQY
v_gene: TRBV14
j_gene: TRBJ2-5

CDR3aa: ASSLIPLITDFQSYEQY
v_gene: TRBV28
j_gene: TRBJ2-7

CDR3aa: ASSQPTGILAF
v_gene: TRBV11-2
j_gene: TRBJ1-1

CDR3aa: ASSELAGDRVTDTQY
v_gene: TRBV2
j_gene: TRBJ2-3

CDR3aa: ASSVLTDAGTDTQY
v_gene: TRBV9
j_gene: TRBJ2-3

CDR3aa: ASDVTGEQY
v_gene: TRBV2
j_gene: TRBJ2-7

CDR3aa: ASSPRDTHYEQY
v_gene: TRBV4-1
j_gene: TRBJ2-7

CDR3aa: ATSSKLHTEAF
v_gene: TRBV15
j_gene: TRBJ1-1

CDR3aa: ASSQTGIEAF
v_gene: TRBV4-1
j_gene: TRBJ1-1

CDR3aa: ASSSELSGRNNEQF
v_gene: TRBV13
j_gene: TRBJ2-1

CDR3aa: ASSPFDRVSYGYT
v_gene: TRBV11-2
j_gene: TRBJ1-2

CDR3aa: ASSGFAADTQY
v_gene: TRBV7-3
j_gene: TRBJ2-3

CDR3aa: ASSDAMGSYEQY
v_gene: TRBV7-6
j_gene: TRBJ2-7

CDR3aa: ASRTTSGSQNEQF
v_gene: TRBV14
j_gene: TRBJ2-1

CDR3aa: ASSLKLPRSSYEQY
v_gene: TRBV7-9
j_gene: TRBJ2-7

CDR3aa: ASSYGAGDEQF
v_gene: TRBV5-1
j_gene: TRBJ2-1

CDR3aa: ASSHGQGGAYEQY
v_gene: TRBV4-1
j_gene: TRBJ2-7

CDR3aa: AISDKRHQETQY
v_gene: TRBV10-3
j_gene: TRBJ2-5

CDR3aa: ASSLGWPQY
v_gene: TRBV11-2
j_gene: TRBJ2-3

CDR3aa: SVVEGTGELF
v_gene: TRBV29-1
j_gene: TRBJ2-2

CDR3aa: AGRGPTGGGGYT
v_gene: TRBV7-9
j_gene: TRBJ1-2

CDR3aa: ASSQIPQGGDTQY
v_gene: TRBV4-1
j_gene: TRBJ2-3

CDR3aa: ASSQETDEQY
v_gene: TRBV4-1
j_gene: TRBJ2-7

CDR3aa: ASTPLGDLYTGELF
v_gene: TRBV19
j_gene: TRBJ2-2

CDR3aa: ASSRANTGELF
v_gene: TRBV4-1
j_gene: TRBJ2-2

CDR3aa: ASSQVRSGAYGYT
v_gene: TRBV4-3
j_gene: TRBJ1-2

CDR3aa: ASNRDLGLTEAF
v_gene: TRBV7-9
j_gene: TRBJ1-1